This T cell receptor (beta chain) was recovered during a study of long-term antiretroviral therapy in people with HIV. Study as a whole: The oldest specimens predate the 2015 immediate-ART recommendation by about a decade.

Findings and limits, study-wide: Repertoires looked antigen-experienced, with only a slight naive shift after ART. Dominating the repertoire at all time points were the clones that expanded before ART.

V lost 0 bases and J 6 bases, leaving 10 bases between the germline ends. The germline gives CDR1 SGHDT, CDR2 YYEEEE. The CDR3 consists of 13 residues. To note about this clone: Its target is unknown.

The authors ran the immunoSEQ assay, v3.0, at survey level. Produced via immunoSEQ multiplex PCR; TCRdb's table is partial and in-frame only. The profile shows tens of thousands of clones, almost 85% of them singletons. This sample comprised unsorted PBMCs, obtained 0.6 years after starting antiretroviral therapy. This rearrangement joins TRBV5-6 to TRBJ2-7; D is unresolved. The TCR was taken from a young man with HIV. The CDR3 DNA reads TGTGCCAGCAGCTTGGCACTCTGGTCCGAGCAGTACTTC. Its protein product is CASSLALWSEQYF.